The next 22 T cell receptor beta chains were all read from a single sample in a study of control samples from healthy donors and cancer patients. This table comes from immunoSEQ multiplex PCR, and its TCRdb copy is limited to in-frame clones, with some not included. The sample has hundreds of thousands of clones; more than 80% are singletons. The sequencing input was PBMCs. These receptors originate from a man aged 40-49 years with head and neck cancer.

The chain employs TRBV5-1 and TRBJ2-3, with 9 nucleotides matching TRBD2. Germline CDR1 is SGHRS and CDR2 is YFSETQ. The ends lost 2 bases at V and 0 bases at J; junction bases unmatched: 7. The CDR3 spans 17 residues. The CDR3 spells CASSLMASGASTDTQYF. The CDR3 nucleotides are TGCGCCAGCAGCTTAATGGCTAGCGGGGCTAGCACAGATACGCAGTATTTT.

The chain joins TRBV4-3 to TRBJ1-1; perhaps TRBD1 as D (5 bases). CDR3 length: 15 residues. Per germline, CDR1 LGHNA and CDR2 YSLEER. The V gene lost 0 bases and the J gene lost 4 bases, with 12 bases spanning the gap. The CDR3 loop is CASSQDLPRATEAFF. CDR3 nucleotide sequence: TGCGCCAGCAGCCAAGATCTCCCCAGGGCCACTGAAGCTTTCTTT.

The chain has TRBV12-3 or TRBV12-4 and TRBJ2-3, with no clear D. Trimming shortened V by 3 bases and J by 2 bases, and 0 bases separated the two germline ends. The CDR3 spans 11 residues. CDR3: CASSFTDTQYF. DNA of the CDR3: TGTGCCAGCAGTTTCACAGATACGCAGTATTTT.

In this sample, this clone turned up once. The chain links TRBV5-1 to TRBJ1-2, with no clear D. Trimming took 4 bases from V and 7 from J, leaving 14 bases between them. This CDR3 is 13 amino acids long. CDR1 and CDR2 from the germline V gene are SGHRS and YFSETQ. CDR3 sequence reads: CASSLDGLTGYTF. In nucleotides, the CDR3 is TGCGCCAGCAGCCTCGACGGGCTGACTGGCTACACCTTC.

The chain has TRBV19 and TRBJ2-1; 15 bases are a match to TRBD2. Germline CDR1 is LNHDA and CDR2 is SQIVND (reference sequence). The length of the CDR3 is 17 residues. V lost 7 bases to trimming and J lost 4 bases; unmatched junction nucleotides: 8. The CDR3 nucleotides are TGTGCCAGTAAAGGACTAGCGGGAGGGCCTCGGTACAATGAGCAGTTCTTC. Translated, it gives CASKGLAGGPRYNEQFF.

The chain joins TRBV30 to TRBJ1-2; a weak D match, TRBD1 (5 bases). Trimming cost V 2 bases and J 7 bases, with 14 bases left between them. Germline values: CDR1 GTSNPN, CDR2 SVGIG (reference sequence). The CDR3 spans 13 residues. This CDR3 reads CAWSLGQVGGYTF. CDR3 DNA: TGTGCCTGGAGTCTGGGGCAAGTTGGTGGCTACACCTTC.

This chain connects TRBV5-6 to TRBJ1-5; D uncertain. Trimming left V 3 bases short and J 0 bases short, with 10 bases between. Germline V lookup: CDR1 SGHDT, CDR2 YYEEEE. The CDR3 runs 15 residues. The CDR3 reads CASSSGRVSNQPQHF. CDR3 nucleotides: TGTGCCAGCAGCTCCGGACGGGTTAGCAATCAGCCCCAGCATTTT. Full variable domain (missing parts from reference TRBV5-6 and TRBJ1-5): DAGVTQSPTHLIKTRGQQVTLRCSPKSGHDTVSWYQQALGQGPQFIFQYYEEEERQRGNFPDRFSGHQFPNYSSELNVNALLLGDSALYLCASSSGRVSNQPQHFGDGTRLSIL.

This chain links TRBV9 with TRBJ2-1; no reliable D call. Germline V gene sequence: CDR1 SGDLS, CDR2 YYNGEE. The CDR3 extends over 14 amino acids. V was clipped by 0 bases and J by 10 bases, with 14 bases between them. The CDR3 is CASSVVHLAEEQFF. CDR3 in DNA: TGTGCCAGCAGCGTAGTACATCTTGCGGAGGAGCAGTTCTTC.

The chain recombines TRBV7-2 with TRBJ1-6; TRBD1 aligns across 7 bases. V lost 6 bases and J lost 10; bases outside the gene matches: 15. The CDR3 spans 16 residues. CDR1 SGHTA and CDR2 FQGNSA come from the germline V gene. CDR3 in amino acids: CASRAFWDSQGSPLHF. The CDR3 region has the DNA TGTGCCAGCAGGGCTTTCTGGGACAGTCAGGGGTCACCCCTCCACTTT.

The chain employs TRBV5-1 and TRBJ2-3; 7 nucleotides align to TRBD1. Trimming cost V 7 bases and J 2 bases; bases outside gene matches: 7. Germline loops: CDR1 SGHRS, CDR2 YFSETQ. The CDR3 covers 14 residues. CDR3 bases: TGCGCCAGCCGACCGGGACAGCCCACAGATACGCAGTATTTT. This codes for CASRPGQPTDTQYF.

The count of this clone is one. V usage is TRBV7-9 and J usage is TRBJ2-7; TRBD1 or TRBD2 may be the D gene (5 bases each). V shed 11 bases and J shed 5 bases, with 19 bases lying between them. The CDR3 totals 13 residues. Germline V lookup: CDR1 SEHNR, CDR2 FQNEAQ (reference sequence). CDR3 residues: CASRQHVGDEQYF. The CDR3, as DNA: TGTGCCTCCAGGCAGCATGTGGGGGACGAGCAGTACTTC. Supplemented by reference TRBV7-9 and TRBJ2-7, the full variable domain reads DTGVSQNPRHKITKRGQNVTFRCDPISEHNRLYWYRQTLGQGPEFLTYFQNEAQLEKSRLLSDRFSAERPKGSFSTLEIQRTEQGDSAMYLCASRQHVGDEQYFGPGTRLTVT.

This clone showed up just a few times. Other DNA sequences of this sample code for an identical CDR3. Written as DNA, the CDR3 is TGTGCCTGGAGTGTACGGGGGCCTCAGGGCGATCAGCCCCAGCATTTT. It specifies CAWSVRGPQGDQPQHF. The J gene is TRBJ1-5, the V gene TRBV30; TRBD1 might be the D (6 bases). Trimming took off 0 bases at V and 5 bases at J, with 17 bases between the two ends. The germline gives CDR1 GTSNPN, CDR2 SVGIG (reference sequence). The CDR3 has 16 residues.

The chain combines TRBV5-4 with TRBJ1-1; tentative D call: TRBD1 (6 bases). The CDR3 covers 17 residues. Trimming shortened V by 4 bases and J by 5 bases, and 24 bases separated the two germline ends. CDR1 is SGHNT, CDR2 YYREEE, per germline (reference sequence). This chain's CDR3 is CASSPHPPFTGSTEAFF. The CDR3 region has the DNA TGTGCCAGCAGCCCCCACCCCCCCTTTACAGGGTCGACTGAAGCTTTCTTT.

The rearrangement links TRBV7-2 to TRBJ1-1, with 9 bases matching TRBD1. Germline assignment: CDR1 SGHTA and CDR2 FQGNSA. The V and J ends lost 5 bases and 1 base, in that order; junction bases with no gene match: 5. CDR3 length equals 15 residues. CDR3 loop: CASSPVTGGNTEAFF. The CDR3 coding sequence is TGTGCCAGCAGCCCCGTGACAGGGGGGAACACTGAAGCTTTCTTT.

The V call is TRBV25-1, the J call TRBJ2-6; 12 positions match TRBD1. Losses at the gene ends were 4 bases for V and 4 bases for J; bases not matched to a gene: 2. The CDR3 extends over 16 amino acids. Germline CDR1 and CDR2: MGHDK and SYGVNS. CDR3 nucleotides: TGTGCCAGCAGTGGGGACAGGGGGCCAGGGGCCAACGTCCTGACTTTC. Protein sequence: CASSGDRGPGANVLTF.

The V call is TRBV7-8, the J call TRBJ1-4, with 7 bases aligning to TRBD1. CDR1 and CDR2 from the germline V gene are SGHVS and FQNEAQ. This CDR3 is 15 amino acids long. The ends lost 4 bases at V and 6 bases at J; junction bases unmatched: 8. The CDR3 sequence is CASSSRTGPDEKLFF. The CDR3 bases are TGTGCCAGCAGCTCGAGGACAGGACCAGATGAAAAACTGTTTTTT.

The chain has TRBV15 and TRBJ2-2; D is possibly TRBD1 (6 bases). The length of the CDR3 is 14 residues. Germline lookup yields CDR1 LNHNV and CDR2 YYDKDF (reference sequence). The V gene lost 5 bases and the J gene lost 5 bases, with 12 bases spanning the gap. CDR3 protein: CATSVTGWTGELFF. The CDR3 DNA is TGTGCCACCAGCGTAACAGGGTGGACCGGGGAGCTGTTTTTT.

As concerns this clone: A junction end diverges from the germline sequence, so it may reflect a read error. This sequence joins TRBV7-7 and TRBJ2-5, with D perhaps TRBD1 or TRBD2 (6 bases each). The CDR3 contains 15 residues. Germline CDR1 SSHAT, CDR2 FNYEAQ (reference sequence). The CDR3 region has the DNA TGTGCTAGCAGCCTAATATCGGGGGCTCTAGAGACCCAGTACTTC. It is translated as CASSLISGALETQYF.

This chain links TRBV11-2 with TRBJ2-1, with D uncertain. CDR1 and CDR2 (germline): SGHAT, FQNNGV. The germline V and J ends were trimmed by 5 bases and 4 bases, with 15 bases remaining between them. The CDR3 sequence is 15 residues long. The CDR3 sequence: CASSTSSFPYNEQFF. DNA for the CDR3: TGTGCCAGCAGCACCAGTTCTTTTCCTTACAATGAGCAGTTCTTC.

The CDR3, as DNA: TGCGCCAGCAGCCAAGACGTAGCGGGGGGGCGCACAGATACGCAGTATTTT. This sequence encodes CASSQDVAGGRTDTQYF. This chain links TRBV4-3 with TRBJ2-3, with 11 nucleotides matching TRBD2. V shed 0 bases, J shed 1 base, and the junction held 3 bases outside the gene matches. This CDR3 has 17 residues. Germline V CDR1 and CDR2: LGHNA, YSLEER.

This chain joins TRBV5-1 and TRBJ1-1; the D is unclear. The CDR3 is made up of 14 amino acids. With 1 base removed from V and 5 bases from J, the gap between germline ends came to 12 bases. In germline, CDR1 is SGHRS, CDR2 YFSETQ. The CDR3: CASSLSGVRTEAFF. In nucleotides, the CDR3 is TGCGCCAGCAGCTTGTCTGGGGTAAGGACTGAAGCTTTCTTT.

The chain employs TRBV5-1 and TRBJ1-1, with 7 bases aligning to TRBD1. The length of the CDR3 is 15 residues. Trimming removed 1 base from V and 11 bases from J; junction bases left unmatched: 14. Germline V gene lookup returns CDR1 SGHRS and CDR2 YFSETQ. The DNA of the CDR3 is TGCGCCAGCAGCTTGATAGGACAGGCCATGCCTCCGGCTTTCTTT. This encodes CASSLIGQAMPPAFF.